The present entry profiles one TCR beta chain with its context. Its antigen is unknown. PCR was performed using 60 Vbeta and 13 Jbeta primers. The protocol was immunoSEQ multiplex PCR, while the TCRdb copy is restricted to in-frame clones and leaves out a portion. The sample comprises about 76,000 clones, just over 70% of which are singletons, and roughly 4.4% rests with the top ten. The source of the sample is a study of cytomegalovirus exposure and HLA in healthy donors. Study results and caveats: In a later analysis, DRB1 alleles had the most associated TCRs; HLA-C alleles the fewest. A previous analysis found most TCR beta V segments productive roughly 87% or roughly 30% of the time. The authors excluded some V segments, including TRBV6-2 and TRBV6-3, as indistinguishable.

The germline V gene has CDR1 LGHNA and CDR2 YSLEER. The CDR3 runs 15 residues. Trimming shortened V by 1 base and J by 5 bases, and 14 bases separated the two germline ends. The genes are TRBV4-3 and TRBJ1-2, with D possibly TRBD1 on 5 matching bases. This sequence originates from a man between 60 and 70 years old in good health and CMV-seropositive. Sequencing was done on a sample of PBMCs. CDR3 sequence reads: CASSQAYRMSYGYTF. CDR3 bases: TGCGCCAGCAGCCAAGCCTACAGGATGAGTTATGGCTACACCTTC.